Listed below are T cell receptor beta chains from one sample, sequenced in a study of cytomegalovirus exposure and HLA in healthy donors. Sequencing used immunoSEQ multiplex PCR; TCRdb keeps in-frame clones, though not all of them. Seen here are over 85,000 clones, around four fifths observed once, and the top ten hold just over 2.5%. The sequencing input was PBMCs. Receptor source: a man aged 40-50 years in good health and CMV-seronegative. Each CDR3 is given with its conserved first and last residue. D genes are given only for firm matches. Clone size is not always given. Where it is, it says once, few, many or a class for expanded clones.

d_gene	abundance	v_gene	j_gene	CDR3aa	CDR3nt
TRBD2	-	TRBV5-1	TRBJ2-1	CASSLVVAGVDEQFF	TGCGCCAGCAGCTTGGTGGTAGCGGGGGTGGATGAGCAGTTCTTC
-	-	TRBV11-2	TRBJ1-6	CASSSDRRAYNSPLHF	TGTGCCAGCAGCTCCGACCGGAGAGCCTATAATTCACCCCTCCACTTT
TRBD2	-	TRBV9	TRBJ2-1	CASSVGSSGGASVEQFF	TGTGCCAGCAGCGTAGGATCCAGCGGGGGGGCCTCGGTAGAGCAGTTCTTC
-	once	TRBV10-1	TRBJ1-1	CASSESGGITEAFF	TGCGCCAGCAGTGAGTCCGGGGGGATCACTGAAGCTTTCTTT
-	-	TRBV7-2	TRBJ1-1	CAPFRGTEAFF	TGTGCCCCTTTCAGGGGCACTGAAGCTTTCTTT
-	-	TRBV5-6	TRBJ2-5	CASSSKTATEQETQYF	TGTGCCAGCAGCTCCAAAACGGCCACAGAGCAGGAGACCCAGTACTTC
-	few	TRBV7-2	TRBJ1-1	CASSLAGATEAFF	TGTGCCAGCAGCTTAGCAGGGGCCACTGAAGCTTTCTTT
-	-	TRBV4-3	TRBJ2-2	CASRVGRHGGELFF	TGCGCCAGCAGAGTTGGCAGACACGGCGGGGAGCTGTTTTTT
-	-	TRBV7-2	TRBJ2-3	CASSLRVHTDTQYF	TGTGCCAGCAGCTTACGAGTTCACACAGATACGCAGTATTTT
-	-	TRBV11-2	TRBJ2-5	CASSSPTSRGQETQYF	TGTGCCAGCAGCTCCCCGACTAGTAGGGGTCAAGAGACCCAGTACTTC
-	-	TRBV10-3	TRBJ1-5	CAISELVNQPQHF	TGTGCCATCAGTGAGCTAGTAAATCAGCCCCAGCATTTT
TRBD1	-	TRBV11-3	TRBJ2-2	CASSIDRADTGELFF	TGTGCCAGCAGCATCGACAGGGCTGACACCGGGGAGCTGTTTTTT
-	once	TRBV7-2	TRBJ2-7	CASSLESDRNYEQYF	TGTGCCAGCAGCTTAGAATCCGACAGAAACTACGAGCAGTACTTC
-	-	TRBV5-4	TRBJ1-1	CASTLSSGPNTEAFF	TGTGCCAGCACCCTGAGTTCAGGGCCGAACACTGAAGCTTTCTTT
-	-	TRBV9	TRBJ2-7	CASSVDQVASYEQYF	TGTGCCAGCAGCGTAGATCAGGTCGCCTCCTACGAGCAGTACTTC
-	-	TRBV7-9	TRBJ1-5	CASSSQGGAGQPQHF	TGTGCCAGCAGCTCTCAAGGGGGGGCCGGTCAGCCCCAGCATTTT
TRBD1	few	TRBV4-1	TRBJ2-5	CASSPRGTGEETQYF	TGCGCCAGCAGCCCCCGAGGGACAGGGGAAGAGACCCAGTACTTC
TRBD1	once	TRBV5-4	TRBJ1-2	CASSRMTGTGGVGYTF	TGTGCCAGCAGCCGGATGACCGGGACAGGGGGCGTCGGCTACACCTTC
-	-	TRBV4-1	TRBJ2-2	CASSQPRRRTGELFF	TGCGCCAGCAGCCAGCCTCGCCGGAGGACCGGGGAGCTGTTTTTT
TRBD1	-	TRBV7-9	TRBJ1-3	CASSLTDRGAAIYF	TGTGCCAGCAGCTTAACGGACAGGGGCGCAGCCATATATTTT
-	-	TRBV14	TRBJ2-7	CASSQNWRGSYEQYF	TGTGCCAGCAGCCAAAATTGGAGGGGCTCCTACGAGCAGTACTTC
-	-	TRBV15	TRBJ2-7	CATSRDVELYEQYF	TGTGCCACCAGCAGAGATGTAGAACTCTACGAGCAGTACTTC
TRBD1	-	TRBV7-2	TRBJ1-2	CASSLGGTGGSGAF	TGTGCCAGCAGCTTAGGAGGGACAGGGGGCAGTGGAGCCTTC
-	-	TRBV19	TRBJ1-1	CASIGDTPEAFF	TGTGCCAGTATAGGGGACACACCTGAAGCTTTCTTT
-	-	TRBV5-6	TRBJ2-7	CASSPMGPGFGEQYF	TGTGCCAGCAGCCCGATGGGGCCAGGCTTTGGTGAGCAGTACTTC
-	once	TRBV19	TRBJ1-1	CASSISRQTNTEAFF	TGTGCCAGTAGTATTTCCCGACAGACTAACACTGAAGCTTTCTTT
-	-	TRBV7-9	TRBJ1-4	CVSSQLAVEKLFF	TGTGTCAGCAGCCAATTAGCAGTTGAAAAACTGTTTTTT
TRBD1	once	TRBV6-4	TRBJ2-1	CASSEAGQGDEQFF	TGTGCCAGCAGTGAGGCGGGACAGGGCGATGAGCAGTTCTTC
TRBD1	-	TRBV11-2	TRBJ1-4	CASSSGTGGIITNEKLFF	TGTGCCAGCAGCTCCGGGACAGGGGGCATAATTACTAATGAAAAACTGTTTTTT
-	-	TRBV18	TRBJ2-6	CASSPYSSGANVLTF	TGTGCCAGCTCACCGTACTCTTCTGGGGCCAACGTCCTGACTTTC
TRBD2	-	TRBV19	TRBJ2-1	CASSMVASGGNEQFF	TGTGCCAGTAGTATGGTCGCTAGCGGGGGTAATGAGCAGTTCTTC